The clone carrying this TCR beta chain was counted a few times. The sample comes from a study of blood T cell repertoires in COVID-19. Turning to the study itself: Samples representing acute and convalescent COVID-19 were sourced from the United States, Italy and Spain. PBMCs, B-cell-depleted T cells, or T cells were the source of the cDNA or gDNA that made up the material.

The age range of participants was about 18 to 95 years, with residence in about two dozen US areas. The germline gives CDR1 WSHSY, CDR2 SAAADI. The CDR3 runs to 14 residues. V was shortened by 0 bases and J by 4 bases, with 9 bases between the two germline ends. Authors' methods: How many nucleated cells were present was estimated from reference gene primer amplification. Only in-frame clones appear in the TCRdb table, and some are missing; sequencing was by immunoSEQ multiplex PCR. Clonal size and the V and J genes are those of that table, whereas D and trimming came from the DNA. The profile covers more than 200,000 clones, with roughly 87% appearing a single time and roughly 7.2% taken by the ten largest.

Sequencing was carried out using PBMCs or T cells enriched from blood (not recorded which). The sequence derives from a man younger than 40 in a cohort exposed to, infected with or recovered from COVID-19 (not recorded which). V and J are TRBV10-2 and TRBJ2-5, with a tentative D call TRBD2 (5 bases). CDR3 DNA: TGCGCCAGCAGTGAGTCAAGAGGGAGAGAGACCCAGTACTTC. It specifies CASSESRGRETQYF.